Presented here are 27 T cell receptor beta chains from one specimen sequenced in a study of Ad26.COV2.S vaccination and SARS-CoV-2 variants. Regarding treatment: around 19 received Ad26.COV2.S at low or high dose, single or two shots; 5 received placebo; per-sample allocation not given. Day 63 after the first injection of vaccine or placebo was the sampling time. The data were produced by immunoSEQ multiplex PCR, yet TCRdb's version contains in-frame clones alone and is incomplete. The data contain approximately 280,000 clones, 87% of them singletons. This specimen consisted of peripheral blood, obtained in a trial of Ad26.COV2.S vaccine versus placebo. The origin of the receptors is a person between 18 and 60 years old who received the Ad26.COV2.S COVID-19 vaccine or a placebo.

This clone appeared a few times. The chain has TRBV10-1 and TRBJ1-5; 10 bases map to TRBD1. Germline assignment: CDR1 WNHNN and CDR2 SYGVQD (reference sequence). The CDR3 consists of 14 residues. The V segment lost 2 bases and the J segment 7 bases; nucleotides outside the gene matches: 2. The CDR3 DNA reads TGCGCCAGCAGTGAGGGACAGGGGGACCAGCCCCAGCATTTT. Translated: CASSEGQGDQPQHF.

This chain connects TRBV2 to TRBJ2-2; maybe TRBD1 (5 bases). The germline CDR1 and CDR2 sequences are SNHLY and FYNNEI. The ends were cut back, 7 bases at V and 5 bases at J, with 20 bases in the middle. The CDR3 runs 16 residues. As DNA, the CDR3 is TGTGCCAGCATTCTGGAAAGGGGTAACCCAACCGGGGAGCTGTTTTTT. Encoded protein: CASILERGNPTGELFF.

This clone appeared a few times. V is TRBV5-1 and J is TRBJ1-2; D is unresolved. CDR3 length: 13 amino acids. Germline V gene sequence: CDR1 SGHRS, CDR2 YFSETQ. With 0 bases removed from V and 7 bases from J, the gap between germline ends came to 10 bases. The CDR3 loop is CASSLEWGLGYTF. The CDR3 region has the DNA TGCGCCAGCAGCTTGGAATGGGGTCTTGGCTACACCTTC.

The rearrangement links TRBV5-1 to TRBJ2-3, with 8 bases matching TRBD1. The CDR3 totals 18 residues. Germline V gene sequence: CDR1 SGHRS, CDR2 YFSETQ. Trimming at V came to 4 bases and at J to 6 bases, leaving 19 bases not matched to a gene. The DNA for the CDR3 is TGCGCCAGCAGCCCACGACCTCTCGCAGGGGGCGCCGAGGATACGCAGTATTTT. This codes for CASSPRPLAGGAEDTQYF.

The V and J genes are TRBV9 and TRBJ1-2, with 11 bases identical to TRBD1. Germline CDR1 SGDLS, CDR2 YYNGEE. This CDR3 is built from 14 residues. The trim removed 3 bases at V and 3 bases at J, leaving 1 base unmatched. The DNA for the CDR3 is TGTGCCAGCAGCGCGGGACAGGGGGACTATGGCTACACCTTC. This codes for CASSAGQGDYGYTF. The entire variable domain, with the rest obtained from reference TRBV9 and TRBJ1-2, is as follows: DSGVTQTPKHLITATGQRVTLRCSPRSGDLSVYWYQQSLDQGLQFLIQYYNGEERAKGNILERFSAQQFPDLHSELNLSSLELGDSALYFCASSAGQGDYGYTFGSGTRLTVV.

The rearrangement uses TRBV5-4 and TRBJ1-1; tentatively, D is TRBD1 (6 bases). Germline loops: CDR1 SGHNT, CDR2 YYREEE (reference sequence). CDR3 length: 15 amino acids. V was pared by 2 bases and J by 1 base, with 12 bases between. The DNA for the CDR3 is TGTGCCAGCAGCTTACCCCAACAGGGGAACACTGAAGCTTTCTTT. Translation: CASSLPQQGNTEAFF. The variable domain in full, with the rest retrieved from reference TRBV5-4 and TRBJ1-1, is ETGVTQSPTHLIKTRGQQVTLRCSSQSGHNTVSWYQQALGQGPQFIFQYYREEENGRGNFPPRFSGLQFPNYSSELNVNALELDDSALYLCASSLPQQGNTEAFFGQGTRLTVV.

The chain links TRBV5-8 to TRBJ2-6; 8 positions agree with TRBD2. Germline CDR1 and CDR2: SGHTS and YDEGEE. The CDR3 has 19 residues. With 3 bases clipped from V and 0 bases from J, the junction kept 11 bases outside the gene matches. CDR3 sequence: CASSSYFGGDRSGANVLTF. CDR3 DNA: TGTGCCAGCAGCTCCTACTTCGGGGGGGACCGCTCTGGGGCCAACGTCCTGACTTTC. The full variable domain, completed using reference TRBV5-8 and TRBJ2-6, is EAGVTQSPTHLIKTRGQQATLRCSPISGHTSVYWYQQALGLGLQFLLWYDEGEERNRGNFPPRFSGRQFPNYSSELNVNALELEDSALYLCASSSYFGGDRSGANVLTFGAGSRLTVL.

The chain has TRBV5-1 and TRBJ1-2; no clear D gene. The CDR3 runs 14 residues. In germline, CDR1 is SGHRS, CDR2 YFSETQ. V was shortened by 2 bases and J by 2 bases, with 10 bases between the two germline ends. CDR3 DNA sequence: TGCGCCAGCAGCTTCAGTGGAGAAAACTATGGCTACACCTTC. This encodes CASSFSGENYGYTF.

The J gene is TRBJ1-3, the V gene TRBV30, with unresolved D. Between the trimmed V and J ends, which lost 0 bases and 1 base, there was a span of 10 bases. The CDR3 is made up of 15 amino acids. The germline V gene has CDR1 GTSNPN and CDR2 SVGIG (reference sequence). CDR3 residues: CAWSVTGKSGNTIYF. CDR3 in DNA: TGTGCCTGGAGTGTAACGGGCAAATCTGGAAACACCATATATTTT. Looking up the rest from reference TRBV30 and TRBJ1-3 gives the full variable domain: SQTIHQWPATLVQPVGSPLSLECTVEGTSNPNLYWYRQAAGRGLQLLFYSVGIGQISSEVPQNLSASRPQDRQFILSSKKLLLSDSGFYLCAWSVTGKSGNTIYFGEGSWLTVV.

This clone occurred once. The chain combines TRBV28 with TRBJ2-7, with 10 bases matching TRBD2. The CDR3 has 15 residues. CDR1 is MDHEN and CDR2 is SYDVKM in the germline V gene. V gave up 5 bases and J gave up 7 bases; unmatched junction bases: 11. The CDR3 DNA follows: TGTGCCAGCAGTCTTGGGGCTAGCGGGAGATTGGAGCAGTACTTC. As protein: CASSLGASGRLEQYF. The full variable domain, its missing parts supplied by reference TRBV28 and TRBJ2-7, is DVKVTQSSRYLVKRTGEKVFLECVQDMDHENMFWYRQDPGLGLRLIYFSYDVKMKEKGDIPEGYSVSREKKERFSLILESASTNQTSMYLCASSLGASGRLEQYFGPGTRLTVT.

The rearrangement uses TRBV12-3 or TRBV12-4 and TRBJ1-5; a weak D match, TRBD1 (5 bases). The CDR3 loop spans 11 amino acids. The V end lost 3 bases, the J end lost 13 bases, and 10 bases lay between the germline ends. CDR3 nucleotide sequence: TGTGCCAGCAGTTTTAGGGGACTTCAGCATTTT. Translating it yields CASSFRGLQHF.

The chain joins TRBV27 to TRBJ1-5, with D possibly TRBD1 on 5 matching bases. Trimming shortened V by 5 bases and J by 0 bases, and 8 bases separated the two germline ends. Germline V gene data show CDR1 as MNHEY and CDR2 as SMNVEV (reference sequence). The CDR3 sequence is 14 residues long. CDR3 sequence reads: CASSRQYSNQPQHF. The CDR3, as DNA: TGTGCCAGCAGTCGACAGTATAGCAATCAGCCCCAGCATTTT.

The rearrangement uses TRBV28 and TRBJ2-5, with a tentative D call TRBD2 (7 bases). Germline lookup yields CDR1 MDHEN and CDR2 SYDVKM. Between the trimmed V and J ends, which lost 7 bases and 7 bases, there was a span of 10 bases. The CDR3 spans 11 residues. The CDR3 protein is CASKGEGTQYF. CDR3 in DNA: TGTGCCAGCAAGGGGGAGGGGACCCAGTACTTC.

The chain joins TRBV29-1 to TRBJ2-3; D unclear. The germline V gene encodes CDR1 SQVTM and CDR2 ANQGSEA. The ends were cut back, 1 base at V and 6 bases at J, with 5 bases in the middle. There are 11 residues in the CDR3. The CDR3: CSVEGWDTQYF. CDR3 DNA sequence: TGCAGCGTTGAAGGGTGGGATACGCAGTATTTT.

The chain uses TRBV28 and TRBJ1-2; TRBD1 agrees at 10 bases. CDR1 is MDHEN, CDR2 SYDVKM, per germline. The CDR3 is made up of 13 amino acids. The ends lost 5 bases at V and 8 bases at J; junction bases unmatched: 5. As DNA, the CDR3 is TGTGCCAGCAGTCTCGACAGGGGGCTAGGCTACACCTTC. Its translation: CASSLDRGLGYTF.

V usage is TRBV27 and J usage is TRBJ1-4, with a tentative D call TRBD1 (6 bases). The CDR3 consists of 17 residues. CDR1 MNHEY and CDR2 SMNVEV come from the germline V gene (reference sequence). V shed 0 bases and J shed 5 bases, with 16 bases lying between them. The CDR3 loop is CASSLSLGGHRNEKLFF. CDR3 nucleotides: TGTGCCAGCAGTTTATCGCTCGGGGGACACCGAAATGAAAAACTGTTTTTT.

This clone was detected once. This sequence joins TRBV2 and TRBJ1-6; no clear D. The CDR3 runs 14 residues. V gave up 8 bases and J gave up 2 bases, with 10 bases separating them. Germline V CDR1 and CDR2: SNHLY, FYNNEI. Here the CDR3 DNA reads TGTGCCAGCGAAAGCAGTCCCTATAATTCACCCCTCCACTTT. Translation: CASESSPYNSPLHF.

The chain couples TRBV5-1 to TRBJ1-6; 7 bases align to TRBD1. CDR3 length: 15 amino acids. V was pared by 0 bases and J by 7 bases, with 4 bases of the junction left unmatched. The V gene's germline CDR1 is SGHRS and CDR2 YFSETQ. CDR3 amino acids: CASSLGLTGNSPLHF. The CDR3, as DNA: TGCGCCAGCAGCTTGGGCCTGACAGGGAATTCACCCCTCCACTTT. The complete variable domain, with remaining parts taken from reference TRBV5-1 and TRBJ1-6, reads KAGVTQTPRYLIKTRGQQVTLSCSPISGHRSVSWYQQTPGQGLQFLFEYFSETQRNKGNFPGRFSGRQFSNSRSEMNVSTLELGDSALYLCASSLGLTGNSPLHFGNGTRLTVT.

Here the CDR3 DNA reads TGTGCCTGGAGCCCAATGGGTGAGCAGTTCTTC. It encodes CAWSPMGEQFF. The chain carries TRBV30 and TRBJ2-1; D not certain. The CDR3 length is 11 residues. Germline V gene data show CDR1 as GTSNPN and CDR2 as SVGIG (reference sequence). Trimming removed 3 bases from V and 9 bases from J, with 9 bases in between.

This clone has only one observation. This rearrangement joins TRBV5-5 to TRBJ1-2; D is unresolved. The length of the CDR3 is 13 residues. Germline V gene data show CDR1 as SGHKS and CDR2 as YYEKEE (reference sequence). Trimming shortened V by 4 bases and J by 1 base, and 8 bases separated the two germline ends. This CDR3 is CASSPDVNYGYTF. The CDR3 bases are TGTGCCAGCAGCCCAGACGTTAACTATGGCTACACCTTC.

As DNA, the CDR3 is TGTGCCAGCAGCCCCTCGTTGGGTATTTACACAGATACGCAGTATTTT. It codes for CASSPSLGIYTDTQYF. The chain combines TRBV2 with TRBJ2-3; D not certain. V lost 6 bases and J lost 2, with 18 bases in between. Germline lookup yields CDR1 SNHLY and CDR2 FYNNEI. The CDR3 is made up of 16 amino acids.

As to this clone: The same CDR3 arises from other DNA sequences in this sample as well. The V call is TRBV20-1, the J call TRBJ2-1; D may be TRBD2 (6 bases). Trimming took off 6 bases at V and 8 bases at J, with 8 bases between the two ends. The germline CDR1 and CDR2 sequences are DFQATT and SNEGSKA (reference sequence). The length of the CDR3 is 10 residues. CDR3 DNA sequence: TGCAGTGCCTGGGGGGATGAGCAGTTCTTC. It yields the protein CSAWGDEQFF.

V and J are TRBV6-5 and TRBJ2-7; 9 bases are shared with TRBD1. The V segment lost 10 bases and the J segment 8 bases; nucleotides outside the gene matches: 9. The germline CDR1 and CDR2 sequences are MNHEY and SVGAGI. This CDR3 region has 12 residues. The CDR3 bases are TGTGCCACCTTCTCCGGGACAGGGAAGCAGTACTTC. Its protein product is CATFSGTGKQYF.

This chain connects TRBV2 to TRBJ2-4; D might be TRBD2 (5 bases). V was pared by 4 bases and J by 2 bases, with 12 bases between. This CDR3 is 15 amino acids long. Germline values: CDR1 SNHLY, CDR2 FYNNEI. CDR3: CASSGLSGTKNIQYF. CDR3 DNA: TGTGCCAGCAGTGGCCTATCGGGGACCAAAAACATTCAGTACTTC.

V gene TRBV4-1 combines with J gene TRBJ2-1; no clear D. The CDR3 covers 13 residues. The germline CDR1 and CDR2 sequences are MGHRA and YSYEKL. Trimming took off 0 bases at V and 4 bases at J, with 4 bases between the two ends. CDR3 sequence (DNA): TGCGCCAGCAGCCAAGATTCTTACAATGAGCAGTTCTTC. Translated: CASSQDSYNEQFF.

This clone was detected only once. This CDR3 reads CASSLDSNYGYTF. The DNA of the CDR3 is TGCGCCAGCAGCTTGGACAGCAACTATGGCTACACCTTC. The rearrangement links TRBV5-1 to TRBJ1-2, with D hard to call. The CDR3 totals 13 residues. Germline V lookup: CDR1 SGHRS, CDR2 YFSETQ. V gave up 0 bases and J gave up 2 bases, with 5 bases separating them.

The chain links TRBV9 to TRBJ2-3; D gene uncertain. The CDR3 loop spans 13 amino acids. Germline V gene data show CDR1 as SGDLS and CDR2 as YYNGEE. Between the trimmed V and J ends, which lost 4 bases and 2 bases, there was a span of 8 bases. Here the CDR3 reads CASSSYATDTQYF. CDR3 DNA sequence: TGTGCCAGCAGCTCGTACGCCACAGATACGCAGTATTTT.